These 23 T cell receptor beta chains came from one sample sequenced in a study of T cells after yellow fever vaccination. TCRdb re-derived calls from the 5' RACE reads in MiXCR, one entry per CDR3 protein. The table shows some 560,000 distinct CDR3 sequences, with about a sixth occurring only once. The material sequenced was PBMCs, taken 5 days after the first yellow fever vaccination. These receptors were obtained from a man aged 18 to 30 who received the YFV17D yellow fever vaccine.

Comment on this clonotype: Compared with germline, one end of the junction differs, possibly owing to a read error. The chain carries TRBV5-1 and TRBJ2-7; no clear D. CDR1 SGHRS and CDR2 YFSETQ come from the germline V gene. The CDR3 length is 15 residues. This chain's CDR3 is CASSLNTFGPYKQYF. DNA for the CDR3: TGCGCCAGCAGCTTGAATACGTTTGGGCCCTACAAGCAGTACTTC.

The genes are TRBV4-2 and TRBJ2-2; maybe TRBD2 (5 bases). V lost 2 bases to trimming and J lost 1 base, with 8 bases between them. CDR3 length: 15 amino acids. Germline V CDR1 and CDR2: LGHNA, YNFKEQ. In nucleotides, the CDR3 is TGTGCCAGCAGCCAACTCGAGGGGAACACCGGGGAGCTGTTTTTT. Translated, it gives CASSQLEGNTGELFF.

CDR3 region: CSAIAGTSLDEQYF. In DNA form, the CDR3 reads TGCAGTGCTATCGCCGGGACAAGCCTCGACGAGCAGTACTTC. The V and J genes are TRBV20-1 and TRBJ2-7, with D perhaps TRBD1 (6 bases). Germline V gene sequence: CDR1 DFQATT, CDR2 SNEGSKA (reference sequence). With 4 bases removed from V and 5 bases from J, the gap between germline ends came to 18 bases. The CDR3 runs 14 residues.

This clonotype was detected a few times. The chain couples TRBV14 to TRBJ2-2; D is undetermined. V was clipped by 6 bases and J by 3 bases, with 14 bases between them. Germline V gene sequence: CDR1 SGHDN, CDR2 FVKESK. The CDR3 sequence is 15 residues long. For the CDR3, the DNA is TGTGCCAGCAGTCCCGTTGGTGGGCACACCGGGGAGCTGTTTTTT. It yields the protein CASSPVGGHTGELFF.

The chain recombines TRBV11-2 with TRBJ1-2; D unresolved. This CDR3 has 15 amino acids. Deletions cut 5 bases from V and 8 bases from J, with 21 bases between. Germline V gene lookup returns CDR1 SGHAT and CDR2 FQNNGV. The DNA of the CDR3 is TGTGCCAGCAGCCGAACAGCGCTGCCTCATAGAGGCTACACCTTC. It yields the protein CASSRTALPHRGYTF.

This clonotype appeared a few times. The chain couples TRBV28 to TRBJ2-7, with 8 bases aligning to TRBD2. The junction had 8 bases not matched to a gene; V was cut back by 5 bases and J by 2 bases. The germline CDR1 and CDR2 sequences are MDHEN and SYDVKM. The CDR3 has 15 amino acids. CDR3 protein: CASSPSGGAPYEQYV. DNA for the CDR3: TGTGCCAGCAGTCCCTCGGGAGGGGCCCCCTACGAGCAGTACGTC.

The chain joins TRBV12-3 or TRBV12-4 to TRBJ2-7; the match to TRBD1 covers 7 bases. The CDR3 is made up of 15 amino acids. V lost 4 bases, J lost 1 base, and 7 bases stayed unmatched. The CDR3: CASSSDRPPSYEQYV. The CDR3 nucleotides read TGTGCCAGCAGTTCGGACAGGCCACCTTCCTACGAGCAGTACGTC.

The table lists this clonotype with many counts. V and J are TRBV7-2 and TRBJ2-1; 8 nucleotides align to TRBD2. From germline, CDR1 is SGHTA and CDR2 FQGNSA. The CDR3 spans 16 residues. The V and J ends lost 6 bases and 0 bases, in that order; junction bases with no gene match: 7. CDR3 amino acids: CASRIRGGNSYNEQFF. CDR3 bases: TGTGCCAGCAGGATCCGCGGGGGGAACTCCTACAATGAGCAGTTCTTC.

This clonotype appeared many times. V is TRBV6-5 and J is TRBJ1-1, with D uncertain. CDR3 length: 13 residues. V was pared by 4 bases and J by 0 bases, with 6 bases between. Germline-derived CDR1 and CDR2 are MNHEY and SVGAGI. CDR3 nucleotide sequence: TGTGCCAGCAGTTTCCAATTGAACACTGAAGCTTTCTTT. Translating it yields CASSFQLNTEAFF.

This clonotype was seen only a few times. V usage is TRBV6-1 and J usage is TRBJ1-3; D is uncertain. With 3 bases removed from V and 3 bases from J, the gap between germline ends came to 6 bases. This CDR3 comprises 13 residues. The germline gives CDR1 MNHNS, CDR2 SASEGT. This CDR3 is CASSDWGGNTIYF. The CDR3 coding sequence is TGTGCCAGCAGTGATTGGGGTGGAAACACCATATATTTT.

This clonotype was seen many times. The V gene is TRBV7-2, the J gene TRBJ2-7; D perhaps matches TRBD1 (6 bases). With 5 bases removed from V and 3 bases from J, the gap between germline ends came to 8 bases. Germline CDR1 reads SGHTA; CDR2 reads FQGNSA. CDR3 length: 12 residues. CDR3 sequence (DNA): TGTGCCAGCAGCCCCAGGGGCTACGAGCAGTACTTC. Its protein is CASSPRGYEQYF.

As DNA, the CDR3 is TGTGCCAGCAGCCCCGGGGGCGGGGTCTACAATGAGCAGTTCTTC. Amino acids: CASSPGGGVYNEQFF. This chain connects TRBV9 to TRBJ2-1; either TRBD1 or TRBD2 may supply D (6 bases each). CDR3 length equals 15 residues. Trimming stripped 4 bases from V and 3 bases from J, with 14 bases between. Germline V gene sequence: CDR1 SGDLS, CDR2 YYNGEE.

This clonotype was counted between two and nine times. V and J are TRBV4-1 and TRBJ1-1; 7 nucleotides line up with TRBD1. The CDR3 length is 16 residues. V dropped 0 bases and J dropped 7; count of bases not matched to a gene: 11. Germline V gene data show CDR1 as MGHRA and CDR2 as YSYEKL. The CDR3 reads CASSQDRAGGMGEAFF. CDR3 nucleotide sequence: TGCGCCAGCAGCCAAGATCGGGCAGGGGGGATGGGTGAAGCTTTCTTT.

This clonotype was found a few times. The chain couples TRBV10-1 to TRBJ2-4; D is perhaps TRBD1 (7 bases). The CDR3 extends over 14 amino acids. Trimming removed 2 bases from V and 9 bases from J, with 14 bases in between. Germline-derived CDR1 and CDR2 are WNHNN and SYGVQD (reference sequence). CDR3 in DNA: TGCGCCAGCAGTGAGGCAGGGGGGACAGCCATTCAGTACTTC. Residues: CASSEAGGTAIQYF.

The chain couples TRBV4-1 to TRBJ1-1, with TRBD1 as a possible D gene (6 bases). The length of the CDR3 is 14 residues. V was cut by 4 bases and J by 0 bases, with 9 bases left in between. Per germline, CDR1 MGHRA and CDR2 YSYEKL. The CDR3 region is CASSLGHMNTEAFF. The CDR3 region has the DNA TGCGCCAGCAGCCTGGGACATATGAACACTGAAGCTTTCTTT.

This clonotype came up a few times. The genes are TRBV5-6 and TRBJ1-5; weak D call: TRBD1 (5 bases). The germline CDR1 and CDR2 sequences are SGHDT and YYEEEE. The CDR3 runs 16 residues. Trimming removed 2 bases at V and 1 base at J, with 13 bases between. This CDR3 reads CASSFRGHLSNQPQHF. The CDR3, as DNA: TGTGCCAGCAGCTTTCGAGGACATCTGAGCAATCAGCCCCAGCATTTT. Full variable domain (missing parts from reference TRBV5-6 and TRBJ1-5): DAGVTQSPTHLIKTRGQQVTLRCSPKSGHDTVSWYQQALGQGPQFIFQYYEEEERQRGNFPDRFSGHQFPNYSSELNVNALLLGDSALYLCASSFRGHLSNQPQHFGDGTRLSIL.

The J gene is TRBJ1-5, the V gene TRBV3-1; the D gene is possibly TRBD1 (5 bases). Between the trimmed V and J ends, which lost 3 bases and 7 bases, there was a span of 10 bases. Germline loops: CDR1 LGHDT, CDR2 YNNKEL (reference sequence). The CDR3 is 13 amino acids. CDR3 sequence: CASSQGGQQPQHF. The CDR3 DNA reads TGTGCCAGCAGCCAGGGAGGACAACAGCCCCAGCATTTT.

In its sample, this clonotype was seen a few times. The chain combines TRBV7-2 with TRBJ2-7; D is uncertain. This CDR3 region has 14 residues. Trimming left V 2 bases short and J 0 bases short, with 8 bases between. CDR1 is SGHTA, CDR2 FQGNSA, per germline. The CDR3 DNA reads as TGTGCCAGCAGCTTATTGAATCCCTCCTACGAGCAGTACGTC. As protein: CASSLLNPSYEQYV.

The chain couples TRBV9 to TRBJ2-5; D might be TRBD1 (5 bases). There are 15 residues in the CDR3. Trimming took 0 bases from V and 2 from J, leaving 11 bases between them. Germline CDR1 is SGDLS and CDR2 is YYNGEE. The CDR3 DNA follows: TGTGCCAGCAGCGTAGAGGTAGGGGTTCAAGAGACCCAGTACTTC. Translation gives CASSVEVGVQETQYF.

This clonotype has just a few counts. V and J are TRBV7-2 and TRBJ2-1; D not certain. Germline-derived CDR1 and CDR2 are SGHTA and FQGNSA. V gave up 2 bases and J gave up 9 bases, with 17 bases separating them. CDR3 length: 15 residues. The CDR3 nucleotides read TGTGCCAGCAGCTTACAAGCGAATAATTACGCTGAGCAGTTCTTC. It yields the protein CASSLQANNYAEQFF.

This chain joins TRBV24-1 and TRBJ2-5; TRBD1 is a possible D gene (5 bases). Germline assignment: CDR1 KGHDR and CDR2 SFDVKD. The CDR3 consists of 14 residues. V was trimmed by 3 bases and J by 5 bases, leaving 12 bases between them. The CDR3 protein is CATSDNRLGETQYF. CDR3 nucleotide sequence: TGTGCCACCAGTGATAACAGGCTGGGGGAGACCCAGTACTTC.

This clonotype was picked up a small number of times. V is TRBV7-2 and J is TRBJ1-5; 8 nucleotides agree with TRBD1. This CDR3 has 14 amino acids. Looked up from germline, CDR1 is SGHTA and CDR2 is FQGNSA. The J segment lost 9 bases and the V segment lost 6 bases, leaving 10 bases of the junction unmatched. The CDR3 DNA is TGTGCCAGCAGTCCTGGACAGGGCCCTTGGCCCCAGCATTTT. Its translation is CASSPGQGPWPQHF.

Only a few counts were recorded for this clonotype. The gene calls are TRBV7-2 and TRBJ2-6; 11 positions agree with TRBD2. The germline V gene encodes CDR1 SGHTA and CDR2 FQGNSA. V was pared by 0 bases and J by 0 bases, with 7 bases of the junction left unmatched. The CDR3 covers 20 residues. The CDR3 protein is CASSLATSGALFSGANVLTF. The DNA of the CDR3 is TGTGCCAGCAGCTTAGCGACTAGCGGGGCCCTCTTCTCTGGGGCCAACGTCCTGACTTTC.